The 4 T cell receptor beta chains given below trace back to one sample, sequenced in a study of blood T cell repertoires in COVID-19. Repertoires were generated with immunoSEQ multiplex PCR, while TCRdb's copy carries only in-frame clones and drops some. The sample contains about 200,000 clones, over 75% of which appear only once. Sequenced: peripheral blood. These receptors were collected from an elderly woman with active or convalescent COVID-19.

The chain carries TRBV18 and TRBJ1-3; no clear D gene. Germline assignment: CDR1 KGHSH and CDR2 LQKENI. CDR3 size: 14 residues. V lost 5 bases to trimming and J lost 0 bases, with 8 bases between them. The CDR3 region is CASSNIDSGNTIYF. The DNA of the CDR3 is TGTGCCAGCTCAAACATCGACTCTGGAAACACCATATATTTT. Supplemented by reference TRBV18 and TRBJ1-3, the full variable domain reads NAGVMQNPRHLVRRRGQEARLRCSPMKGHSHVYWYRQLPEEGLKFMVYLQKENIIDESGMPKERFSAEFPKEGPSILRIQQVVRGDSAAYFCASSNIDSGNTIYFGEGSWLTVV.

This chain connects TRBV11-3 to TRBJ1-1; the match to TRBD1 covers 10 bases. The germline CDR1 and CDR2 sequences are SGHNT and YENEEA. With V trimmed by 4 bases and J by 4 bases, 3 bases remained unmatched. The CDR3 is 14 amino acids. The CDR3 reads CASSSGQGTTEAFF. DNA of the CDR3: TGTGCCAGCAGCTCGGGACAGGGGACCACTGAAGCTTTCTTT. The full variable domain, completed using reference TRBV11-3 and TRBJ1-1, is EAGVVQSPRYKIIEKKQPVAFWCNPISGHNTLYWYLQNLGQGPELLIRYENEEAVDDSQLPKDRFSAERLKGVDSTLKIQPAELGDSAVYLCASSSGQGTTEAFFGQGTRLTVV.

The chain employs TRBV28 and TRBJ2-5; D is ambiguous. V dropped 5 bases and J dropped 5 bases, with 12 bases sitting between them. CDR3 length equals 13 residues. Germline-derived CDR1 and CDR2 are MDHEN and SYDVKM. The CDR3 DNA is TGTGCCAGCAGTAGATCACGGTGGGAGACCCAGTACTTC. This gives the protein CASSRSRWETQYF. The full variable domain, in which reference TRBV28 and TRBJ2-5 provide the parts outside the CDR3, is DVKVTQSSRYLVKRTGEKVFLECVQDMDHENMFWYRQDPGLGLRLIYFSYDVKMKEKGDIPEGYSVSREKKERFSLILESASTNQTSMYLCASSRSRWETQYFGPGTRLLVL.

This clone occurred once. The junction does not match germline at one end; this may be a read error. This sequence joins TRBV5-4 and TRBJ1-4; D gene uncertain. Germline CDR1 is SGHNT and CDR2 is YYREEE (reference sequence). The CDR3 covers 14 residues. The CDR3 is CASSLAGFRGKLFF. CDR3 nucleotide sequence: TGTGCCAGCAGTTTGGCGGGGTTTCGTGGAAAACTGTTTTTT.